This T cell receptor beta chain was recorded in a study of cytomegalovirus exposure and HLA in healthy donors (dated by TCRdb to between 2016 and 2019). In terms of the full investigation: An earlier analysis of a few hundred of the donors reported 276 Gb of sequence data and 95 million to 130 million unique TCR beta sequences obtained from around 190 million T cells. Around 320 gigabases of sequencing data and tens of millions of unique TCR sequences were included in an early release covering roughly 600 HLA-typed donors. Of the roughly 400 genotyped donors, approximately 83% fell in the genetic ancestry cluster associated with self-reported Caucasian donors. The aim of the study was to test whether cataloging public T cell receptors could identify signatures of past pathogen exposure. The T cell repertoires of under 750 subjects were profiled by immunosequencing and related to cytomegalovirus serostatus. Along with the approximately 670-subject first cohort, a separate validation cohort of more than 90 different subjects was used. The study combined high-throughput TCR immunosequencing, statistical association of individual TCRs with disease status, and machine learning to predict cytomegalovirus infection status. A later analysis re-analyzed previously published TCR beta repertoires from 550 to 700 donors and added high-resolution HLA genotyping to study TCR occurrence patterns. The later analysis used no new phenotypic data to find candidate immune exposures, relying instead on TCR beta sequences and their occurrence across donors. To decide whether each TCR beta V gene segment behaved as functional or pseudogenic, an earlier analysis of nearly 600 of the donors relied on high-throughput TCR beta sequencing. Alongside the repertoire data, information on donor age, sex, ethnicity and CMV serostatus was compiled. Genome-wide SNP genotypes for about 60% of the roughly 700 donors were used in a later genetic analysis, which treated that subset as a discovery cohort. Every discovery cohort repertoire had been produced on one sequencing platform. HLA typing covered class I and class II loci at four-digit resolution. The number of donors typed differed by locus, with 629-630 for A, B, C, DRB1 and DQB1, approximately 500 for DQA1, approximately 570 for DPA1, and 400 to 490 for DPB1. Several DR-DQ haplotypes were handled as single units for association and clustering, since linkage in the cohort was strong. Among around 400 genotyped donors of the cohort, an average of around 240,000 unique TCR beta nucleotide sequences were sequenced per donor, around 18% of them non-productive.

Remarks on this clone: This clone's antigen is unknown. No base quality values were provided; no much bigger clone lies one nucleotide off.

The junction shows trimming of 6 bases on V and 2 bases on J, and the gene matches do not reach 14 bases of it. The CDR3 has 18 amino acids, counting the end cysteine and phenylalanine. Just the 54-base CDR3 DNA is kept, in frame starting at base 1. Via the germline V gene (reference sequence), CDR1 is PRHDT and CDR2 FYEKMQ. What the work shows at the level of the full study, not this receptor alone: According to a later analysis, most CMV-associated TCR beta chains appeared to be HLA-restricted, and the HLA associations seemed to be driven largely by CMV exposure. Fewer than 20 rarely observed V segments, including chromosome 9 orphons, were excluded from the earlier analysis of about 500 of the donors because counts were too low. A few of the identified cytomegalovirus-associated TCR beta chains were confirmed in vitro to be specific for cytomegalovirus antigens. Only TCR beta chains were sequenced in this cohort, and the absence of alpha or paired-chain data limited detectable features. Sequencing depth was assumed to be roughly uniform across donors in the presence/absence analyses, though that assumption may not hold. Compared with equally common non-associated chains, HLA-associated TCR beta chains in a later analysis were more clonally expanded and had lower generation probabilities. Some IMGT-functional V segments, including TRBV6-2 and TRBV6-3, could not be told apart with the 87-base-pair reads, so those segments were excluded. The study gave a list of under 200 TCR beta chains associated with cytomegalovirus. According to a later analysis, parvovirus B19, influenza, CMV and Epstein-Barr virus appeared linked to several top co-occurrence clusters. Linkage disequilibrium might explain the correlated functional status among segregating V segments, but an unknown experimental factor could not be ruled out. A later genetic analysis associated a missense DCLRE1C variant with V-gene and J-gene trimming of TCR beta chains, and an independent cohort replicated the association. In an earlier analysis of some 500 of the donors, most TCR beta V segments were observed in productive rearrangements about 90% or about 30% of the time, broadly matching IMGT annotations. Across donors, most TCR sequences were observed very rarely, whereas some public TCRs were present in many individuals. It was suggested by the authors that the approach could potentially be generalized to other disease states and immunological phenotypes. Specific HLA alleles were associated with 16,951 TCR beta sequences at a false discovery rate of 0.05 in a later analysis. The sequencing pipeline was judged likely to have produced a cluster of highly shared sequence variants as a technical artifact. A later analysis found that TCR association rates varied across HLA loci, with DRB1 alleles showing the most associated TCRs and HLA-C alleles the fewest. A further reported finding was that TCR beta sequences accurately predicted the HLA-A and HLA-B alleles for most subjects in the first cohort. The only immune exposure information available for the cohort was CMV serostatus. Because HLA typing was missing for some donors at each locus, association tests included only the typed subset. Cytomegalovirus status was reported to be diagnosed by the classifier with high specificity and sensitivity in both the original and validation cohorts. When HLA alleles, especially DR and DQ, strongly co-occurred, attributing TCR associations to individual alleles was difficult. In a later genetic analysis, fewer N-insertions in productive TCRs were reported among donors in an Asian-associated ancestry cluster than the roughly 700-donor mean.

Libraries were prepared through the immunoSEQ multiplex PCR assay. The multiplex PCR relied on a mix of 60 forward primers for TCR Vbeta segments and 13 reverse primers for TCR Jbeta segments. The CDR3 region of rearranged TCR beta genes was amplified from genomic DNA by a multiplex PCR assay. Amplified TCR beta libraries were sequenced as 87-base-pair reads on the Illumina HiSeq System. In the paper's pipeline: A later analysis tallied tens of millions of unique TCR beta chains across the 666 repertoires, and about 12 million of those chains were shared by two or more donors. To remove PCR and sequencing errors, raw reads were error-corrected and collapsed into unique sequences using a nearest-neighbor algorithm that merged closely related sequences. Alignment of CDR3 sequences to IMGT reference sequences was used to assign V, D and J gene segments. For a sequence to be retained, at least a six-nucleotide match to both a V gene segment and a J gene segment was required. A rearrangement counted as productive if the CDR3 had no stop codons and remained in frame with V and J, and every other rearrangement counted as non-productive. Following IMGT convention, CDR3 was defined as the stretch from the second conserved V-encoded cysteine up to the conserved J-encoded phenylalanine. In an earlier analysis of around 640 of the donors, sequences lacking an unambiguous match to a single V gene segment were excluded. In an earlier analysis of about 590 of the donors, a V segment was called functional when productive rearrangements were above 56.7%, and segregating when the standard deviation between donors exceeded 5%. A statistical classification framework was built for diagnosing cytomegalovirus status from the catalog of TCR beta chain sequences. In a later analysis, V and J genes were assigned by comparing TCR nucleotide sequences against IMGT/GENE-DB human TR gene sequences. In a later analysis, CDR3 sequences and most-parsimonious VDJ recombination scenarios were assigned using the TCRdist pipeline. In a later analysis, each TCR beta chain was defined by its CDR3 amino acid sequence together with its V-gene family, and reads without a unique V-gene family were excluded. In a later analysis, a few hundred highly shared, low-generation-probability nucleotide sequences were removed to address suspected cross-contamination and a sequencing artifact. In a later analysis, a clonal expansion index was calculated for each public chain from normalized within-repertoire ranks of inferred template counts. Generation probabilities in a later analysis came from a VDJ recombination model fitted to out-of-frame rearrangements, and those results were checked against IGoR. A later analysis scored TCR-TCR, TCR-HLA and TCR-CMV co-occurrence with hypergeometric tests, applying a repertoire-size bias correction to TCR pairs. False discovery rates were estimated in a later analysis by permuting HLA or CMV assignments 20 times. In a later analysis, co-occurring TCRs were grouped using DBSCAN, and TCRdist sequence similarity was added for clustering within HLA-allele-positive subsets. Repertoires with fewer than 30,000 or more than 120,000 public chains, plus five repertoires with anomalous nucleotide sharing, were excluded from co-occurrence clustering. TCRdb provides this immuneACCESS table in a form limited to in-frame rearrangements. Some clones are lacking; in checked studies, under half of them reflect an unresolved V gene, and why the rest are absent is not known. That table is the source of V, J and clone size, and D and trimming were worked out from the DNA. The sample table shows about 200,000 clones, and more than 75% are seen once. About 0.36% of the sample lies in the top ten.

The cohort comprised some 680 healthy bone marrow donors. At the time of sampling, all cohort members were nominally healthy, though unrecorded immune exposures were likely present. The donor tested CMV seropositive and was one of the 289 seropositive cohort members. Every donor gave a peripheral blood sample, and the peripheral blood mononuclear cells from that sample were used for TCR beta sequencing. The Qiagen DNeasy Blood Extraction Kit was used to extract genomic DNA from the blood cell samples. Sequences were obtained from PBMCs. The receptor's source is a male donor in good health and CMV-seropositive. Here the chain combines TRBV13 and TRBJ2-7; a stretch of 12 junction bases matches TRBD2. The CDR3 here reads CASRRYLGTSGSTYEQYF. In nucleotides, the sequence is TGTGCCAGCAGACGATACCTCGGGACTAGCGGGTCTACCTACGAGCAGTACTTC.